Sequencing of this TCR beta chain was carried out in a study of blood T cell repertoires in COVID-19. V was pared by 4 bases and J by 2 bases, with 8 bases of the junction left unmatched. Germline lookup yields CDR1 SGHRS and CDR2 YFSETQ. This CDR3 has 15 residues. Some clones are missing from TCRdb's copy, which holds only in-frame ones; the method was immunoSEQ multiplex PCR. Here the sample spans around 320,000 clones, more than 85% being singletons. Cohorts were assigned according to the clinical history that participants reported. The specimen was PBMCs or T cells enriched from blood (not recorded which). The chain links TRBV5-1 to TRBJ1-2, with 7 bases that match TRBD1. The sequence derives from a woman in her 30s who had been exposed to COVID-19. This chain's CDR3 is CASSGTAGKNYGYTF. CDR3 in DNA: TGCGCCAGCAGCGGGACAGCCGGGAAGAACTATGGCTACACCTTC.